The present entry profiles one T cell receptor (beta chain) with its context. CDR1 and CDR2 (germline): SEHNR, FQNEAQ (reference sequence). Trimming shortened V by 4 bases and J by 14 bases, and 15 bases separated the two germline ends. CDR3 length: 13 residues. This sample was taken from a study of blood T cell repertoires in COVID-19. Measured with immunoSEQ multiplex PCR; TCRdb has only the in-frame clones, and not every one. The repertoire consists of 360,000 or so clones, with around 86% occurring once and the leading ten covering 5% to 6%. This TCR came from a woman aged 45-60 years who had recovered from COVID-19. Source material: PBMCs or T cells enriched from blood (not recorded which). The J gene is TRBJ1-6, the V gene TRBV7-9, with no clear D. The CDR3 bases are TGTGCCAGCAGCTCGACCGCGGTTTTAACCCTCCACTTT. Translation gives CASSSTAVLTLHF.